The clone carrying this T cell receptor beta chain was picked up many times. Antigen: not known. A second PCR of about 7 to 12 cycles used a sample-barcoded 5' primer and a J-beta primer mix. Every sample produced at least 2.5 million CDR3-containing paired-end reads. TCRdb re-called the 5' RACE reads with MiXCR, one entry per CDR3 protein. The sample has 720,000 or so distinct CDR3 sequences; around two fifths are singletons. This entry comes from a study of blood T cells in healthy people across ages. Study-wide points: Long-lived donors exceeded aged donors in naive CD4+ cells and diversity. Per million T cells, TCR beta diversity dropped roughly linearly as age increased. The donors' CMV status was not determined, possibly confounding changes in expanded clonotypes.

The V gene end was trimmed by 0 bases and the J gene end by 5 bases; junction bases not matched to a gene: 15. From germline, CDR1 is MGHRA and CDR2 YSYEKL. The CDR3 runs 18 residues. The sample consisted of blood. This TCR was sampled from a man older than 75 in good health. J is TRBJ2-7 and V is TRBV4-1; 8 nucleotides line up with TRBD1. CDR3 coding DNA: TGCGCCAGCAGCCAAGAACTCGGCAGGGGGCTGTCTGAACACGAGCAGTACTTC. Encoded protein: CASSQELGRGLSEHEQYF.